This T cell receptor (beta chain) was observed in a study of beta chain features in type 1 diabetes. The V and J ends lost 4 bases and 3 bases respectively, with 10 bases between them. In germline, CDR1 is ENHRY, CDR2 SYGVKD. The CDR3 extends over 15 amino acids. Broader study findings: All four CD4+ subsets of Type 1 diabetes patients contained TCRB CDR3s that were moderately but significantly shorter. Any HLA effect on TCRB rearrangement was left unresolved by small sub-analyses.

This clone turned up a few times. The antigen remains undetermined. Expressed TCRB transcripts were sequenced, since all the RNA that had been isolated was reverse transcribed. Assay used: immunoSEQ multiplex PCR; TCRdb lists only in-frame clones, some missing. The sample consists of over 600,000 clones, over 10% of them appearing once. Sequenced: naive CD4+ T cells from blood. The sequence was collected from a man younger than 45 with type 1 diabetes. V gene TRBV10-3 combines with J gene TRBJ2-6, with D perhaps TRBD2 (5 bases). Written as DNA, the CDR3 is TGTGCCATCAGTGGAGGGTACGGTGGGGCCAACGTCCTGACTTTC. It specifies CAISGGYGGANVLTF.